These 25 T cell receptor beta chains were sequenced from one sample in a study of T cell repertoires in cytomegalovirus infection. In TCRdb, the reads were re-called with MiXCR into one record per CDR3 protein. The data contain under 200,000 distinct CDR3 sequences, roughly 15% of them singletons. Sample: CD8+ T cells from PBMCs. The receptor set was obtained from a human donor in good health (CMV status not recorded). Some clones in this sample may be carry-over from other donors' samples.

The chain employs TRBV28 and TRBJ1-1; 8 positions match TRBD1. Trimming took 6 bases from V and 7 from J; bases not matched to a gene: 7. The CDR3 spans 13 residues. Germline V CDR1 and CDR2: MDHEN, SYDVKM. The CDR3 nucleotides are TGTGCCAGCAGGTTCAGGGGGCCGTTTGAAGCTTTCTTT. Translation: CASRFRGPFEAFF.

The rearrangement uses TRBV12-5 and TRBJ1-5; no definite D call. The CDR3 runs 11 residues. The germline V and J ends were trimmed by 3 bases and 6 bases, with 3 bases remaining between them. The germline V gene encodes CDR1 LGHNT and CDR2 FRNRAP. The CDR3 nucleotides are TGTGCTAGTGGTTTTGTTCAGCCCCAGCATTTT. Amino acids: CASGFVQPQHF. The full variable domain, in which reference TRBV12-5 and TRBJ1-5 provide the parts outside the CDR3, is DARVTQTPRHKVTEMGQEVTMRCQPILGHNTVFWYRQTMMQGLELLAYFRNRAPLDDSGMPKDRFSAEMPDATLATLKIQPSEPRDSAVYFCASGFVQPQHFGDGTRLSIL.

This clonotype was counted ten times or more. V usage is TRBV28 and J usage is TRBJ2-1; D is ambiguous. CDR1 is MDHEN, CDR2 SYDVKM, per germline. This CDR3 contains 15 residues. Trimming stripped 2 bases from V and 5 bases from J, with 13 bases between. The CDR3 protein is CASSLLRYPHNEQFF. CDR3 nucleotide sequence: TGTGCCAGCAGTTTACTGCGCTACCCCCACAATGAGCAGTTCTTC. Filled out from reference TRBV28 and TRBJ2-1, the complete variable domain reads DVKVTQSSRYLVKRTGEKVFLECVQDMDHENMFWYRQDPGLGLRLIYFSYDVKMKEKGDIPEGYSVSREKKERFSLILESASTNQTSMYLCASSLLRYPHNEQFFGPGTRLTVL.

This clonotype was seen more than once but under ten times. The chain uses TRBV6-5 and TRBJ1-1; D gene unclear. Trimming stripped 2 bases from V and 1 base from J, with 11 bases between. The CDR3 loop spans 15 amino acids. Germline-derived CDR1 and CDR2 are MNHEY and SVGAGI. CDR3 sequence (DNA): TGTGCCAGCAGTTACGGCCAGATGTCGAACACTGAAGCTTTCTTT. Its protein product is CASSYGQMSNTEAFF.

This clonotype was detected ten times or more. This sequence joins TRBV15 and TRBJ1-5, with TRBD1 identical over 7 bases. V shed 6 bases, J shed 6 bases, and the junction held 8 bases outside the gene matches. CDR1 is LNHNV, CDR2 YYDKDF, per germline (reference sequence). This CDR3 is built from 14 residues. The CDR3 nucleotides read TGTGCCACCAGTATAGACAGGGCGCGTCAGCCCCAGCATTTT. This gives the protein CATSIDRARQPQHF.

This clonotype was observed a handful of times. This chain links TRBV29-1 with TRBJ2-7, with a possible D match to TRBD1 (6 bases). CDR3 size: 12 residues. The germline V gene encodes CDR1 SQVTM and CDR2 ANQGSEA. V lost 4 bases, J lost 0 bases, and 7 bases lay in between. CDR3 protein: CSVGDNSYEQYF. The CDR3 DNA follows: TGCAGCGTTGGGGACAACTCCTACGAGCAGTACTTC.

This clonotype was counted between two and nine times. The chain has TRBV12-3 or TRBV12-4 and TRBJ2-7; no reliable D call. The CDR3 totals 12 residues. The V end was cut by 6 bases, the J end by 3 bases, with 9 bases between. CDR3 residues: CASSHNGYEQYF. CDR3 DNA sequence: TGTGCCAGCAGCCACAATGGCTACGAGCAGTACTTC.

In its sample, this clonotype was seen a few times. Germline and junction disagree at one end, which may indicate a read error. The rearrangement links TRBV6-2 or TRBV6-3 to TRBJ1-2; unclear D gene. Germline V gene data show CDR1 as MNHEY and CDR2 as SVGEGT. The CDR3 consists of 14 residues. The CDR3 DNA sequence: TGTGCCAGCAGCTACTGGGATTTAACCTATGGCTACACCTTC. Its protein product is CASSYWDLTYGYTF.

This clonotype was seen more than once but under ten times. The V and J genes are TRBV28 and TRBJ2-1; D unresolved. Trimming cost V 6 bases and J 4 bases, with 16 bases left between them. The length of the CDR3 is 15 residues. Germline loops: CDR1 MDHEN, CDR2 SYDVKM. The CDR3, as DNA: TGTGCCAGCAGCCTCGCTGAGCAAGGTTACAATGAGCAGTTCTTC. Translation: CASSLAEQGYNEQFF.

The rearrangement joins TRBV6-5 to TRBJ2-2; 12 nucleotides align to TRBD2. This CDR3 has 15 residues. Germline V gives CDR1 MNHEY, CDR2 SVGAGI. The V gene end was trimmed by 4 bases and the J gene end by 9 bases; junction bases not matched to a gene: 6. The CDR3 nucleotides read TGTGCCAGCAGTTTTTCTAGCGGGGGGGCTAGGGAGCTGTTTTTT. This sequence encodes CASSFSSGGARELFF.

In its sample, this clonotype was seen a few times. The V gene is TRBV6-2 or TRBV6-3, the J gene TRBJ2-7; a weak D match, TRBD1 (5 bases). This CDR3 contains 14 residues. Trimming left V 3 bases short and J 8 bases short, with 17 bases between. The germline V gene encodes CDR1 MNHEY and CDR2 SVGEGT. Here the CDR3 reads CASSYSYQGRQQYF. CDR3 sequence (DNA): TGTGCCAGCAGTTATTCTTACCAGGGAAGGCAGCAGTACTTC.

This clonotype occurred many times. The chain employs TRBV7-9 and TRBJ2-1, with unresolved D. CDR3 size: 12 residues. Germline values: CDR1 SEHNR, CDR2 FQNEAQ (reference sequence). Trimming took off 1 base at V and 6 bases at J, with 4 bases between the two ends. Written as DNA, the CDR3 is TGTGCCAGCAGCTTAGGGGCCAATGAGCAGTTCTTC. Encoded protein: CASSLGANEQFF.

The chain recombines TRBV7-2 with TRBJ2-5; perhaps TRBD2 as D (5 bases). The CDR3 totals 13 residues. Germline V gene lookup returns CDR1 SGHTA and CDR2 FQGNSA. Trimming cost V 7 bases and J 6 bases, with 15 bases left between them. The CDR3 here is CASTTEEVKTQYF. The CDR3 nucleotides are TGTGCCAGCACCACTGAGGAGGTAAAGACCCAGTACTTC.

This clonotype was counted a few times. The chain recombines TRBV7-8 with TRBJ2-7, with a weak D call TRBD1 (5 bases). CDR1 SGHVS and CDR2 FQNEAQ come from the germline V gene. The CDR3 consists of 13 residues. Trimming took off 2 bases at V and 2 bases at J, with 7 bases between the two ends. CDR3 region: CASSLRTTYEQYF. DNA of the CDR3: TGTGCCAGCAGCTTAAGGACAACCTACGAGCAGTACTTC.

This clonotype was detected a few times. This rearrangement joins TRBV11-2 to TRBJ2-2, with 11 nucleotides matching TRBD2. V trimming: 6 bases; J trimming: 11 bases; junction bases outside the gene matches: 8. Germline CDR1 reads SGHAT; CDR2 reads FQNNGV. The CDR3 has 14 amino acids. The CDR3 nucleotides read TGTGCCAGCAGTGATCTAGCGGGAGGCCCTGAGCTGTTTTTT. Its protein is CASSDLAGGPELFF. The full variable domain, in which reference TRBV11-2 and TRBJ2-2 provide the parts outside the CDR3, is EAGVAQSPRYKIIEKRQSVAFWCNPISGHATLYWYQQILGQGPKLLIQFQNNGVVDDSQLPKDRFSAERLKGVDSTLKIQPAKLEDSAVYLCASSDLAGGPELFFGEGSRLTVL.

CDR3 region: CASSEAGGGNQPQHF. The CDR3 DNA follows: TGTGCCAGCAGTGAAGCCGGTGGTGGCAATCAGCCCCAGCATTTT. The chain recombines TRBV2 with TRBJ1-5; D is unresolved. CDR1 is SNHLY and CDR2 is FYNNEI in the germline V gene. The ends were cut back, 0 bases at V and 2 bases at J, with 8 bases in the middle. The CDR3 is 15 amino acids.

This clonotype was detected only a few times. This sequence joins TRBV6-2 or TRBV6-3 and TRBJ2-1, with 13 bases lining up with TRBD2. This CDR3 spans 18 amino acids. Germline CDR1 and CDR2: MNHEY and SVGEGT. The trim removed 5 bases at V and 4 bases at J, leaving 11 bases unmatched. CDR3 residues: CASSTVVGLAGVYNEQFF. CDR3 bases: TGTGCCAGCAGTACCGTTGTTGGACTAGCGGGAGTGTACAATGAGCAGTTCTTC.

By share, this clonotype ranks as medium-sized (0.01 to 0.1%). The rearrangement uses TRBV29-1 and TRBJ1-1, with 7 bases that match TRBD1. Germline-derived CDR1 and CDR2 are SQVTM and ANQGSEA. V lost 3 bases to trimming and J lost 6 bases; unmatched junction nucleotides: 10. This CDR3 is built from 14 residues. CDR3 in DNA: TGCAGCGTTGACACAGGGGAGGGCTTCGCTGAAGCTTTCTTT. This translates into CSVDTGEGFAEAFF.

This chain connects TRBV7-9 to TRBJ2-5; maybe TRBD1 (5 bases). Trimming took 5 bases from V and 3 from J, leaving 10 bases between them. There are 13 residues in the CDR3. Germline CDR1 reads SEHNR; CDR2 reads FQNEAQ (reference sequence). The CDR3 here is CASSPRGKETQYF. In DNA form, the CDR3 reads TGTGCCAGCAGCCCTAGGGGCAAAGAGACCCAGTACTTC.

The chain couples TRBV12-3 or TRBV12-4 to TRBJ1-1, with D hard to call. V shed 2 bases and J shed 2 bases, with 15 bases lying between them. The CDR3 has 16 amino acids. The CDR3: CASSLTSPGRNTEAFF. CDR3 DNA sequence: TGTGCCAGCAGTTTAACCTCCCCGGGAAGAAACACTGAAGCTTTCTTT.

In nucleotides, the CDR3 is TGCAGCGTTGTCCGGGACACGGGCGGCACCGGGGAGCTGTTTTTT. Translated, it gives CSVVRDTGGTGELFF. V is TRBV29-1 and J is TRBJ2-2, with D possibly being TRBD1 (6 bases). The length of the CDR3 is 15 residues. Looked up from germline, CDR1 is SQVTM and CDR2 is ANQGSEA. V lost 4 bases to trimming and J lost 4 bases, with 16 bases between them.

This clonotype was seen a handful of times. The chain has TRBV28 and TRBJ2-5, with D perhaps TRBD1 or TRBD2 (5 bases each). The CDR3 consists of 16 residues. V was cut by 8 bases and J by 5 bases, with 24 bases left in between. Germline-derived CDR1 and CDR2 are MDHEN and SYDVKM. The CDR3 loop is CASYPGRSGKMETQYF. CDR3 bases: TGTGCCAGCTATCCGGGACGCAGCGGAAAAATGGAGACCCAGTACTTC. Combining the CDR3 with reference TRBV28 and TRBJ2-5 gives the whole variable domain DVKVTQSSRYLVKRTGEKVFLECVQDMDHENMFWYRQDPGLGLRLIYFSYDVKMKEKGDIPEGYSVSREKKERFSLILESASTNQTSMYLCASYPGRSGKMETQYFGPGTRLLVL.

The chain joins TRBV19 to TRBJ2-7; D is ambiguous. Trimming stripped 7 bases from V and 4 bases from J, with 17 bases between. CDR3 length equals 14 residues. The germline CDR1 and CDR2 sequences are LNHDA and SQIVND (reference sequence). Here the CDR3 reads CASTSRGSEYEQYF. CDR3 in DNA: TGTGCCAGTACCTCCCGCGGTTCGGAATACGAGCAGTACTTC. The whole variable domain, remainder taken from reference TRBV19 and TRBJ2-7, is DGGITQSPKYLFRKEGQNVTLSCEQNLNHDAMYWYRQDPGQGLRLIYYSQIVNDFQKGDIAEGYSVSREKKESFPLTVTSAQKNPTAFYLCASTSRGSEYEQYFGPGTRLTVT.

Only a few counts were recorded for this clonotype. The rearrangement joins TRBV7-3 to TRBJ2-6, with TRBD2 matching over 15 bases. The CDR3 runs to 18 residues. In germline, CDR1 is SGHTA, CDR2 FQGTGA. The V and J ends lost 5 bases and 3 bases, in that order; junction bases with no gene match: 5. CDR3 loop: CASSRGLAGGYGANVLTF. For the CDR3, the DNA is TGTGCCAGCAGCCGGGGACTAGCGGGAGGATATGGGGCCAACGTCCTGACTTTC. Combining the CDR3 with reference TRBV7-3 and TRBJ2-6 gives the whole variable domain GAGVSQTPSNKVTEKGKYVELRCDPISGHTALYWYRQSLGQGPEFLIYFQGTGAADDSGLPNDRFFAVRPEGSVSTLKIQRTERGDSAVYLCASSRGLAGGYGANVLTFGAGSRLTVL.

The gene calls are TRBV4-1 and TRBJ1-4; no firm D call. This CDR3 is 15 amino acids long. Germline CDR1 MGHRA, CDR2 YSYEKL. V lost 4 bases, J lost 7 bases, and 16 bases lay in between. The CDR3 here is CASSPGPDRGEKLFF. The CDR3 nucleotides are TGCGCCAGCAGCCCCGGACCCGACCGGGGTGAAAAACTGTTTTTT.